This TCR beta chain is from a study of response to subunit inactivated influenza vaccine (dated by TCRdb to between 2017 and 2018). Describing the broader study: The study used deep quantitative T cell receptor repertoire profiling to track responses to a trivalent subunit inactivated influenza vaccine. General study outcomes and caveats: The authors suggested that each seasonal influenza vaccination may recruit only a limited number of new T cells.

With regard to this clonotype: Its antigen is unknown. No quality values exist for individual bases; no much larger clone is one base distant.

Receptor amplification or capture employed RT-PCR. Sequenced using an Illumina HiSeq 2500. TCRdb redid the processing of the public reads, applying fastp at Q25 and MiXCR, and retained in-frame beta chains. Rows are combined by CDR3 protein, so each entry shows the most common genes and DNA. The sample has hundreds of thousands of distinct CDR3 sequences on record, roughly 27% of them singletons. The top ten constitute around 1.8% of the sample. After removal of 7 bases from V and 2 bases from J, the junction retains 4 bases not matched to a gene. Its CDR3 holds 14 amino acids, cysteine through phenylalanine. The DNA shown is the 42-base CDR3, in frame from base 1. Reading the germline V gene (reference sequence) gives CDR1 DFQATT and CDR2 SNEGSKA.

The TCR comes from a man over 45 who received an inactivated influenza vaccine. Donor details come from another sample of the same person, matched by shared clones. This chain joins TRBV20-1 to TRBJ2-7, with 14 middle bases fitting TRBD2. The sample consisted of CD4+ T cells sorted from PBMCs, taken approximately 5 days after vaccination. The CDR3 region reads CSVMTSGRAYEQYF. Read as DNA, the sequence is TGCAGTGTTATGACTAGCGGGAGGGCCTACGAGCAGTACTTC.